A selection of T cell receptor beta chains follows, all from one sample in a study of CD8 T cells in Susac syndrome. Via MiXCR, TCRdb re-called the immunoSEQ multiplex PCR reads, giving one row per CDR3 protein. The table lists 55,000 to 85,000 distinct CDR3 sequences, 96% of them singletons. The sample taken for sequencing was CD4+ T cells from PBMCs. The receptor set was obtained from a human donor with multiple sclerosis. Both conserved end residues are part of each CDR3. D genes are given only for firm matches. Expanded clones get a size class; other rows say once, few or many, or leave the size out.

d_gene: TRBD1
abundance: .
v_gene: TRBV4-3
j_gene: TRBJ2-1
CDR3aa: CASSTSTGRNYNEQFF
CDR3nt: TGCGCCAGCAGCACCTCGACAGGGCGCAATTACAATGAGCAGTTCTTC

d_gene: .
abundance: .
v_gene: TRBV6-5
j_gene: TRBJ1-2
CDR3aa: CASSYSNRTPYGYTF
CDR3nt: TGTGCCAGCAGTTACTCGAACAGAACCCCCTATGGCTACACCTTC

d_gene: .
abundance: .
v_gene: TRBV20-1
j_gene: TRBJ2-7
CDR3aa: CSARVQALSYEQYF
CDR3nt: TGCAGTGCTAGAGTGCAGGCGCTCTCCTACGAGCAGTACTTC

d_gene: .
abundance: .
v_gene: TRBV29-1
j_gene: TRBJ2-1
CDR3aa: CSAGGSGMGLNEQFF
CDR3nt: TGCAGCGCCGGGGGCAGCGGAATGGGTCTGAATGAGCAGTTCTTC

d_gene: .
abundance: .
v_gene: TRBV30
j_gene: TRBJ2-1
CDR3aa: CAWRTPLLLAQFF
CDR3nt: TGTGCCTGGAGGACCCCCCTGCTACTAGCGCAGTTCTTC

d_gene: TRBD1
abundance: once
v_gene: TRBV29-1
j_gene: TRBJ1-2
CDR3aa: CSVGGSGQGNYGYTF
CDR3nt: TGCAGCGTTGGGGGTTCGGGACAGGGAAACTATGGCTACACCTTC

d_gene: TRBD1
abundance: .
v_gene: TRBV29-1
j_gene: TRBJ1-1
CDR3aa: CRGTVNTEAFF
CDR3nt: TGCAGGGGGACAGTCAACACTGAAGCTTTCTTT

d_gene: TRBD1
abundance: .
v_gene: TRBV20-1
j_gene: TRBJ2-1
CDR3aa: CSALRDRVYNEQFF
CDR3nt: TGCAGTGCTCTCCGGGACAGGGTTTACAATGAGCAGTTCTTC

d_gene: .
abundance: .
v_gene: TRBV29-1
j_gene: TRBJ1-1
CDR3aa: CSVERQQNTEAFF
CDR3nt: TGCAGCGTCGAAAGACAGCAGAACACTGAAGCTTTCTTT

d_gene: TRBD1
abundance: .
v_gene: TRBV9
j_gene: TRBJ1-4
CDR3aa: CASSAGQGYEKLFF
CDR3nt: TGTGCCAGCAGCGCCGGACAGGGGTATGAAAAACTGTTTTTT

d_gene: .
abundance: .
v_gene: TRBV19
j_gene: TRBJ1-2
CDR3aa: CASSAENRRYGYTF
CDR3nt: TGTGCCAGTAGTGCGGAAAACAGACGGTATGGCTACACCTTC

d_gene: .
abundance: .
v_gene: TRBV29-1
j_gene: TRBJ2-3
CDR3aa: CSVEVQGPDTQYF
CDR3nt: TGCAGCGTTGAGGTTCAGGGCCCAGATACGCAGTATTTT

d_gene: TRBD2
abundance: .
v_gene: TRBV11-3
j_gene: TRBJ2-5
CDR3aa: CASSPGLAGEQETQYF
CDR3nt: TGTGCCAGCAGCCCCGGACTAGCGGGGGAGCAAGAGACCCAGTACTTC

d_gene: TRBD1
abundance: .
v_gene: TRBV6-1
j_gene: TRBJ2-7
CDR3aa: CASRPSRTGIFSYEQYF
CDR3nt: TGTGCCAGCAGGCCCTCGCGGACAGGGATTTTCTCCTACGAGCAGTACTTC

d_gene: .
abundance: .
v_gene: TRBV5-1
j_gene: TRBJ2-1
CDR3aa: CASSLEQGLHNEQFF
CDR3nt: TGCGCCAGCAGCTTGGAACAGGGCCTCCACAATGAGCAGTTCTTC

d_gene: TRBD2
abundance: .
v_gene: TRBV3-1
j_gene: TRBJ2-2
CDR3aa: CASGGGSGGATGELFF
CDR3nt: TGTGCCAGCGGTGGTGGCAGCGGGGGCGCCACCGGGGAGCTGTTTTTT